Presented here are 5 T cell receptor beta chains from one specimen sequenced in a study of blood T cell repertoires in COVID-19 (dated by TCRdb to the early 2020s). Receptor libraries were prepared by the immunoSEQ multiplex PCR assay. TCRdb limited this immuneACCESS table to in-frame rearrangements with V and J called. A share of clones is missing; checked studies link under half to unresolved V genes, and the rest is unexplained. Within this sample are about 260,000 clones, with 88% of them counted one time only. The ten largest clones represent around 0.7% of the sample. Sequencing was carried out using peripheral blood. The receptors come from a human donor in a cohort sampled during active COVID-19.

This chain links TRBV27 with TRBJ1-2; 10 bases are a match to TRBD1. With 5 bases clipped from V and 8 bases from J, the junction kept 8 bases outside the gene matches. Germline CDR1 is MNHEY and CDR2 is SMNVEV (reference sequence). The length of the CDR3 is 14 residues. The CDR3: CASSLGQGVNGYTF. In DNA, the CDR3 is TGTGCCAGCAGTCTTGGACAGGGGGTGAACGGCTACACCTTC.

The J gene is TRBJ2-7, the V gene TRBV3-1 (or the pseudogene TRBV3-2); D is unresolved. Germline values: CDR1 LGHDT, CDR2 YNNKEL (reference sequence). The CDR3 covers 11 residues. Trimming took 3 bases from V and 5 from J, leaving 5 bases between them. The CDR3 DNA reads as TGTGCCAGCAGCCATCTCCACGAGCAGTACTTC. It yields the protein CASSHLHEQYF.

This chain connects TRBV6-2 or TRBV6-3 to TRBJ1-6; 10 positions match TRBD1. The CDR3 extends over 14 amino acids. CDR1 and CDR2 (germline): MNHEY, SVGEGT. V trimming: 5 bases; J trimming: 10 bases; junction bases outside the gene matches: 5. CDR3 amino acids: CASSRGTGESPLHF. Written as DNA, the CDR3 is TGTGCCAGCAGTCGGGGGACAGGGGAGTCACCCCTCCACTTT.

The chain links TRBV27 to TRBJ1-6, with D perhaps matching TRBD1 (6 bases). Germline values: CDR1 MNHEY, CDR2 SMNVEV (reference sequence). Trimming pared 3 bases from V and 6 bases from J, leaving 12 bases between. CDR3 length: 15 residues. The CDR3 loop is CASSLGGPINSPLHF. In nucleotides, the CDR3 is TGTGCCAGCAGTTTGGGGGGGCCGATTAATTCACCCCTCCACTTT.

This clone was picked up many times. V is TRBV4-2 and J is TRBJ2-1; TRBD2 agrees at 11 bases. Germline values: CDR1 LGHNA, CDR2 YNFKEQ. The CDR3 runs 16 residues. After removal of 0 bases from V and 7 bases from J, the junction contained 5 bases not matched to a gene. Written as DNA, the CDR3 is TGTGCCAGCAGCCAAGATCGTACTAGCGGGAGTAATGAGCAGTTCTTC. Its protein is CASSQDRTSGSNEQFF.